A selection of T cell receptor beta chains follows, all from one sample in a study of response to subunit inactivated influenza vaccine. Via MiXCR, TCRdb re-called the RT-PCR reads, giving one row per CDR3 protein. The table lists hundreds of thousands of distinct CDR3 sequences, less than 8% of them singletons. The source was PBMCs from blood, collected less than 30 months after vaccination. The source is a man between 50 and 70 years old who received an inactivated influenza vaccine. Each CDR3 is given with its conserved first and last residue. A D gene is named only where the DNA matches it firmly.

D gene	V gene	CDR3 protein
NA	TRBV5-1	CASRFRNEQFF
NA	TRBV27	CASSLPGGAHNEQFF
NA	TRBV15	CATSERGGAWETQYF
NA	TRBV5-1	CASSSSTGAFQNTIYF
NA	TRBV7-6	CASSTGHNSYEQYF
NA	TRBV11-2	CASSLEGTLTGELFF
TRBD1	TRBV20-1	CSARLDRDYEQYF
NA	TRBV6-1	CASSEIGSNIQYF
NA	TRBV6-5	CASSYSGLRGAEAFF
NA	TRBV6-2/TRBV6-3	CASSKQSNYGYTF
TRBD2	TRBV6-2/TRBV6-3	CASSYWIPGLAGREQFF